What follows are 30 T cell receptor beta chains derived from one specimen sequenced in a study of monozygotic twins with inflammatory bowel disease. TCRdb re-called the 5' RACE reads; every CDR3 protein appears as one record, without DNA. Reported are 200,000 to 250,000 distinct CDR3 sequences; the ten largest clones contain around 7.6%. The sample consisted of blood. Receptors were obtained from a human donor with ulcerative colitis or Crohn's disease, or a healthy co-twin of an affected twin (not recorded which).

The chain employs TRBV27 and TRBJ2-2; no DNA is available, so the TRBD2 call from TCRdb remains unchecked. From germline, CDR1 is MNHEY and CDR2 SMNVEV (reference sequence). The CDR3 runs to 16 residues. The CDR3 is CASRKLAGGGTGELFF.

The chain employs TRBV7-2 and TRBJ2-3. Looked up from germline, CDR1 is SGHTA and CDR2 is FQGNSA. This CDR3 contains 13 residues. The chain's CDR3 is CASSLIDELAQYF. The complete variable domain, with remaining parts taken from reference TRBV7-2 and TRBJ2-3, reads GAGVSQSPSNKVTEKGKDVELRCDPISGHTALYWYRQSLGQGLEFLIYFQGNSAPDKSGLPSDRFSAERTGGSVSTLTIQRTQQEDSAVYLCASSLIDELAQYFGPGTRLTVL.

The chain employs TRBV29-1 and TRBJ1-2; TCRdb's D call of TRBD1 is untestable without DNA. CDR1 is SQVTM and CDR2 is ANQGSEA in the germline V gene. The CDR3 length is 15 residues. CDR3 sequence reads: CSVSTGGVEWDGYTF.

This chain links TRBV7-3 with TRBJ2-3; absent DNA, TCRdb's TRBD2 call cannot be checked. The CDR3 is 16 amino acids. Germline V gene data show CDR1 as SGHTA and CDR2 as FQGTGA. The CDR3 sequence: CASSRTSGGAGDTQYF.

This chain links TRBV20-1 with TRBJ1-2; the TCRdb call, TRBD1, lacks DNA for checking. CDR1 is DFQATT and CDR2 is SNEGSKA in the germline V gene (reference sequence). The CDR3 extends over 13 amino acids. CDR3 in amino acids: CSAREGTVYGYTF.

The rearrangement uses TRBV6-1 and TRBJ2-6; TCRdb proposes TRBD1, but this gene call is untestable without DNA. CDR3 length: 18 amino acids. Germline V lookup: CDR1 MNHNS, CDR2 SASEGT. This CDR3 reads CASSDEPTGLRGANVLTF.

The V and J genes are TRBV5-1 and TRBJ2-2; as DNA is missing, the TRBD2 call by TCRdb cannot be tested. In germline, CDR1 is SGHRS, CDR2 YFSETQ. The CDR3 has 17 amino acids. CDR3 sequence reads: CASSSRLAGGGTGELFF. The full variable domain, rest sourced from reference TRBV5-1 and TRBJ2-2, is KAGVTQTPRYLIKTRGQQVTLSCSPISGHRSVSWYQQTPGQGLQFLFEYFSETQRNKGNFPGRFSGRQFSNSRSEMNVSTLELGDSALYLCASSSRLAGGGTGELFFGEGSRLTVL.

V gene TRBV11-1 combines with J gene TRBJ2-7. CDR1 and CDR2 (germline): SGHAT, FQDESV (reference sequence). The CDR3 loop spans 13 amino acids. CDR3 region: CASSPGLGYEQYF.

The gene calls are TRBV7-2 and TRBJ2-7; TCRdb designates TRBD1, a call that cannot be tested without DNA. Germline V gives CDR1 SGHTA, CDR2 FQGNSA. CDR3 length: 13 amino acids. The CDR3 sequence is CASSFPLSYERYF.

The chain employs TRBV6-1 and TRBJ1-5; the TRBD1 assignment by TCRdb is unverifiable without DNA. Germline-derived CDR1 and CDR2 are MNHNS and SASEGT. CDR3 length: 17 residues. The CDR3 loop is CASSLGRDSLAGEPQHF.

This rearrangement joins TRBV19 to TRBJ2-3; TCRdb's D gene call, TRBD2, goes unchecked for lack of DNA. This CDR3 is 15 amino acids long. CDR1 is LNHDA, CDR2 SQIVND, per germline (reference sequence). CDR3 loop: CATTTSGSGTDTQYF.

This chain uses TRBV29-1 with TRBJ1-1; the TCRdb D gene call, TRBD1, has no DNA to confirm it. Germline values: CDR1 SQVTM, CDR2 ANQGSEA. This CDR3 is built from 12 residues. Here the CDR3 reads CSFGGGGTEAFF.

This rearrangement joins TRBV3-1 to TRBJ1-4; TCRdb calls TRBD1, which cannot be checked without DNA. The length of the CDR3 is 16 residues. Germline assignment: CDR1 LGHDT and CDR2 YNNKEL (reference sequence). CDR3 amino acids: CASSPGTGATNEKLFF.

The rearrangement uses TRBV12-3 or TRBV12-4 and TRBJ2-7; TCRdb picks TRBD1, but there is no DNA to check that call. This CDR3 spans 13 amino acids. The CDR3 sequence: CASRPDRTYEQYF.

V and J are TRBV6-1 and TRBJ1-2; TCRdb outputs TRBD1, but without DNA this stays unchecked. The CDR3 is 12 amino acids. Germline V gene lookup returns CDR1 MNHNS and CDR2 SASEGT. CDR3: CASSERGYGYTF.

The gene calls are TRBV20-1 and TRBJ1-6; TCRdb's D gene call, TRBD1, goes unchecked for lack of DNA. Germline CDR1 and CDR2: DFQATT and SNEGSKA (reference sequence). The CDR3 covers 12 residues. The CDR3 spells CSAWDRNSPLHF.

The V and J genes are TRBV5-1 and TRBJ2-1. Germline-derived CDR1 and CDR2 are SGHRS and YFSETQ. CDR3 length: 14 residues. CDR3 residues: CASSLRRPYNEQFF.

The chain couples TRBV24-1 to TRBJ1-1; the D gene TCRdb calls, TRBD1, cannot be checked with no DNA. Germline V gene data show CDR1 as KGHDR and CDR2 as SFDVKD. CDR3 length: 14 residues. The CDR3 is CATRSATENTEAFF.

The rearrangement uses TRBV6-5 and TRBJ2-2. Germline V gene data show CDR1 as MNHEY and CDR2 as SVGAGI. This CDR3 contains 15 residues. CDR3 loop: CASRLGVLETGELFF.

J is TRBJ2-1 and V is TRBV9. The CDR3 covers 16 residues. Germline CDR1 reads SGDLS; CDR2 reads YYNGEE. The CDR3 spells CASSVAGQLGYNEQFF.

V usage is TRBV20-1 and J usage is TRBJ2-5; TCRdb names TRBD2, which stays unverified in the absence of DNA. The CDR3 is 14 amino acids. The germline CDR1 and CDR2 sequences are DFQATT and SNEGSKA (reference sequence). The CDR3 loop reads CSARLAGSGETQYF.

This chain joins TRBV29-1 and TRBJ1-2. Germline-derived CDR1 and CDR2 are SQVTM and ANQGSEA. The CDR3 is 14 amino acids. Here the CDR3 reads CSVDKGVSNYGYTF.

The chain uses TRBV7-2 and TRBJ2-7. The CDR3 is 12 amino acids. Per the germline V gene, CDR1 is SGHTA and CDR2 is FQGNSA. The CDR3 here is CASSTSSYEQYF.

J is TRBJ2-3 and V is TRBV24-1; TCRdb's D call of TRBD1 is untestable without DNA. The length of the CDR3 is 17 residues. Germline-derived CDR1 and CDR2 are KGHDR and SFDVKD. Here the CDR3 reads CATSDSVGTGSTDTQYF.

J is TRBJ2-7 and V is TRBV15; TCRdb names TRBD1, which stays unverified in the absence of DNA. This CDR3 comprises 13 residues. Germline V gene lookup returns CDR1 LNHNV and CDR2 YYDKDF (reference sequence). CDR3 amino acids: CATSRKTGNEQYF.

The genes are TRBV6-5 and TRBJ2-3; there is no DNA to check the TCRdb D call of TRBD1. The CDR3 contains 17 residues. Germline values: CDR1 MNHEY, CDR2 SVGAGI. CDR3 residues: CASSYSMAGESTDTQYF.

This chain links TRBV5-1 with TRBJ1-2; TCRdb calls TRBD1, which cannot be checked without DNA. Germline CDR1 and CDR2: SGHRS and YFSETQ. CDR3 length: 14 residues. The CDR3 protein is CASSSTLGTGGYTF.

The chain links TRBV24-1 to TRBJ2-1. CDR3 size: 12 residues. Germline lookup yields CDR1 KGHDR and CDR2 SFDVKD. CDR3 sequence: CATSDWDNEQFF.

J is TRBJ2-5 and V is TRBV13; checking the TCRdb D call of TRBD1 is not possible without DNA. This CDR3 is 17 amino acids long. The germline CDR1 and CDR2 sequences are PRHDT and FYEKMQ (reference sequence). The chain's CDR3 is CASSRPPRTEEDETQYF.

The chain combines TRBV5-6 with TRBJ1-4. This CDR3 is 15 amino acids long. Germline values: CDR1 SGHDT, CDR2 YYEEEE. The CDR3 protein is CASTPTLGTGEKLFF.